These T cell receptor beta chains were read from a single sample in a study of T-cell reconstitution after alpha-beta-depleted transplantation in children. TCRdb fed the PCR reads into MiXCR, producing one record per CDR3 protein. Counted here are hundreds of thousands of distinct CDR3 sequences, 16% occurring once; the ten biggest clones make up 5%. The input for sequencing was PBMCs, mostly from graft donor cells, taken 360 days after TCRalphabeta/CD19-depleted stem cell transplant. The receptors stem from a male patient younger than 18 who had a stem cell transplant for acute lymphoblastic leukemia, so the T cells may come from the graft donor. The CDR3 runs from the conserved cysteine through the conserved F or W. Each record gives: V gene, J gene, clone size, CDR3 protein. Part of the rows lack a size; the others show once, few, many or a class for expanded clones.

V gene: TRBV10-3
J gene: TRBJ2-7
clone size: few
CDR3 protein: CATLAQREVSYEQYF

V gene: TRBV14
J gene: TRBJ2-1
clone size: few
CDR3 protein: CASSLRLGGWDEQFF

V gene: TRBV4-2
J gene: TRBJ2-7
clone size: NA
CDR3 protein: CASSPGVLGKTYEQYF

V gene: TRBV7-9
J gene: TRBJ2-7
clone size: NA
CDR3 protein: CASSLREVSYEQYF

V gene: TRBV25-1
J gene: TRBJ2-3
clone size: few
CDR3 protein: CASSAAHTQYF

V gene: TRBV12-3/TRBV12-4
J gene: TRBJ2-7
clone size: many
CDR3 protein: CASSFSKDEQYF

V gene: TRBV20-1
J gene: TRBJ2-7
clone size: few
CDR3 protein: CSARDRRLTYEQYF

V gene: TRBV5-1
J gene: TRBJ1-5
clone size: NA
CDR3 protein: CASSLTGNQPQQF

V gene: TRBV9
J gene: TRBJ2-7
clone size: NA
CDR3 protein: CASSASGRSHEQYF

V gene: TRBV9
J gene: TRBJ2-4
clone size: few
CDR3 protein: CASSVGAGTSVAKNIQYF

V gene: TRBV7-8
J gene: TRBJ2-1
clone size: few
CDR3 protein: CASSLGWQAGAGLDEQFF

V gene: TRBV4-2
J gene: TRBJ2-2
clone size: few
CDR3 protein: CASSQVTSGRLYGELFF

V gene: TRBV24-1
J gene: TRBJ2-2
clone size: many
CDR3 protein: CATSDPGTGNTGELFF

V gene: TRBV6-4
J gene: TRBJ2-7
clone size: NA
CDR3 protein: CASSNWNSYEQYF

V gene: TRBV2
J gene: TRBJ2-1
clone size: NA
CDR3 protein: CASSVRGQKFNEQFF

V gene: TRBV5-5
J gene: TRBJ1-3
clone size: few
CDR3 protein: CASSFLTVGNTIYF

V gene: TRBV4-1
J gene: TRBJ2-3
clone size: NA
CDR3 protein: CASSPWTGVRGTQYF

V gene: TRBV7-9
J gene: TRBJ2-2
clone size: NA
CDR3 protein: CASSPPGHLTGELFF

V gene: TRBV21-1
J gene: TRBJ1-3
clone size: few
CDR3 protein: CASSKVPGQGREAPGNTIYF

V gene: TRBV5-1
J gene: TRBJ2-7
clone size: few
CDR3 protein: CASSRGRGQSNEQYF

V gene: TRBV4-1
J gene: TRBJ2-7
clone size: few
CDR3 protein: CASSQAGLAHPEQYF

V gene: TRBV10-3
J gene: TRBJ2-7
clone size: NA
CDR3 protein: CAIRLGTSGTYEQYF

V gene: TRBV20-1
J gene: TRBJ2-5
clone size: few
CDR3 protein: CSASLAGVIETQYF

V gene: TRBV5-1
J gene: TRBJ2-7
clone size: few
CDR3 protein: CASSQRGQSDEQYF

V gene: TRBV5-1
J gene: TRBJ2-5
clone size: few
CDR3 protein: CASSGGLARQETQYF

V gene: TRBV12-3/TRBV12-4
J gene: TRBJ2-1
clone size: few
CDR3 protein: CASSSGGPGSYNEQFF

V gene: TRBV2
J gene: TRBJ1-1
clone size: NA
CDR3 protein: CASRSGTDTEAFF

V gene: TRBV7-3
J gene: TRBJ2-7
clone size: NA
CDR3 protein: CASSPRPGTRLGDYEQYF

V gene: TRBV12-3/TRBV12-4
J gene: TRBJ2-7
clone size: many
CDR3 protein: CASSTFIRGTLYEQYF

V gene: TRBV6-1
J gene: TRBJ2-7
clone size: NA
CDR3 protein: CASRTVLSYEQYF

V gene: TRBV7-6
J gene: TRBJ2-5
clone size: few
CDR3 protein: CASHRLAGETQYF

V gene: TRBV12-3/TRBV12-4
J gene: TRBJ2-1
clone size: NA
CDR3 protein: CASRGAWESYNEQFF

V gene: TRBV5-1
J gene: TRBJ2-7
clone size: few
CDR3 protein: CASSSPVGRVSYEQYF

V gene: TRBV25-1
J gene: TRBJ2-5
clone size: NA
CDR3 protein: CASTGETQYF

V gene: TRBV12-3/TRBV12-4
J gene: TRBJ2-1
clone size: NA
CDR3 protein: CASSYGLAGQDEQFF